The 32 T cell receptor beta chains presented below share a single source sample, sequenced in a study of identical twins (dated by TCRdb to about 2016). The library was produced with 5' RACE. Sequencing took place on an Illumina HiSeq 2000. Clones were called with MiXCR by TCRdb after fastp trimmed the public reads at Q25, and only in-frame beta chains were retained. Records with the same CDR3 protein are collapsed into one entry carrying the most frequent genes and DNA. This sample is represented by some 1,700,000 distinct CDR3 sequences; under 35% of them were singletons. The ten most abundant clones make up under 0.35% of the sample. The sequencing sample was made of cord blood. These TCRs come from a newborn girl in good health.

The V call is TRBV27, the J call TRBJ2-3; the D is unclear. Germline CDR1 reads MNHEY; CDR2 reads SMNVEV (reference sequence). Trimming left V 6 bases short and J 3 bases short, with 10 bases between. The CDR3 spans 13 residues. CDR3 sequence: CASRNTLTDTQYF. For the CDR3, the DNA is TGTGCCAGCAGGAACACCTTAACAGATACGCAGTATTTT.

The genes are TRBV20-1 and TRBJ2-5; the match to TRBD2 covers 13 bases. The J call may not be correct, given that the DNA end is closer to TRBJ2-7. There are 14 residues in the CDR3. Germline V gives CDR1 DFQATT, CDR2 SNEGSKA (reference sequence). This chain's CDR3 is CSPTSGRADNEQYF. DNA for the CDR3: TGCAGTCCCACTAGCGGGAGGGCCGATAACGAGCAGTACTTC.

The chain links TRBV20-1 to TRBJ2-3; maybe TRBD2 (5 bases). The germline V gene has CDR1 DFQATT and CDR2 SNEGSKA (reference sequence). Trimming removed 0 bases from V and 6 bases from J, with 13 bases in between. The CDR3 consists of 14 residues. The CDR3 is CSAREAGPRDTQYF. CDR3 in DNA: TGCAGTGCTAGAGAGGCGGGCCCCAGGGATACGCAGTATTTT.

Turning to this clonotype: At one end the junction does not follow the germline gene, possibly because of a read error. This rearrangement joins TRBV12-3 or TRBV12-4 to TRBJ1-5; D is possibly TRBD1 (6 bases). This CDR3 contains 15 residues. In DNA form, the CDR3 reads TGTGCCAACAGTTTAGGGCAGGGGAGAAATCAGCCCCAGCATTTT. As protein: CANSLGQGRNQPQHF.

CDR3 in DNA: TGCGCCAGCAGCCAAGATGAGAGGGGCAAATGGGCTAGCCGAGTAAATGAGCAGTTCTTC. Protein: CASSQDERGKWASRVNEQFF. The chain carries TRBV4-1 and TRBJ2-1; D possibly matches TRBD1 or TRBD2 (5 bases each). The CDR3 covers 20 residues. V was cut by 0 bases and J by 7 bases, with 28 bases left in between. Germline V gives CDR1 MGHRA, CDR2 YSYEKL.

This chain uses TRBV6-1 with TRBJ2-1, with D possibly called TRBD1 or TRBD2 (5 bases each). V lost 0 bases and J lost 6, with 12 bases in between. The length of the CDR3 is 15 residues. Germline CDR1 is MNHNS and CDR2 is SASEGT. CDR3 loop: CASSEAGRGSNEQFF. The CDR3 DNA is TGTGCCAGCAGTGAAGCAGGACGGGGCAGCAATGAGCAGTTCTTC.

A few counts support this clonotype. The chain joins TRBV6-6 to TRBJ1-1; D unresolved. The ends were cut back, 7 bases at V and 1 base at J, with 10 bases in the middle. The CDR3 has 13 amino acids. Germline CDR1 is MNHNY and CDR2 is SVGAGI (reference sequence). CDR3 coding DNA: TGTGCCAGCACGGGAAGGACGAACACTGAAGCTTTCTTT. Encoded protein: CASTGRTNTEAFF.

This chain joins TRBV29-1 and TRBJ2-1; D is ambiguous. The J call may not be correct, given that the DNA end is closer to TRBJ2-7. The CDR3 has 15 residues. Germline loops: CDR1 SQVTM, CDR2 ANQGSEA. CDR3 region: CSVESSYPAYNEQYF. DNA of the CDR3: TGCAGCGTTGAAAGCAGTTACCCTGCTTACAATGAGCAGTACTTC.

This rearrangement joins TRBV11-2 to TRBJ2-1, with 7 positions matching TRBD2. There are 14 residues in the CDR3. V was pared by 1 base and J by 12 bases, with 9 bases of the junction left unmatched. The V gene's germline CDR1 is SGHAT and CDR2 FQNNGV. The DNA for the CDR3 is TGTGCCAGCAGCTTAGCGGGAGGTTTCTCGGGGCAGTTCTTC. This encodes CASSLAGGFSGQFF.

A few counts support this clonotype. The J gene is TRBJ2-1, the V gene TRBV29-1; D might be TRBD2 (6 bases). V lost 1 base, J lost 6 bases, and 10 bases lay in between. The CDR3 is made up of 13 amino acids. CDR1 is SQVTM and CDR2 is ANQGSEA in the germline V gene. The CDR3 coding sequence is TGCAGCGTTGAAGCGGGAGCTGCCAATGAGCAGTTCTTC. This sequence encodes CSVEAGAANEQFF.

Only a few counts were recorded for this clonotype. V and J are TRBV3-1 and TRBJ2-4; D tentatively reads TRBD1 or TRBD2 (5 bases each). The CDR3 contains 12 residues. Trimming took off 3 bases at V and 15 bases at J, with 15 bases between the two ends. The germline CDR1 and CDR2 sequences are LGHDT and YNNKEL (reference sequence). As DNA, the CDR3 is TGTGCCAGCAGCCAGACCGGGACCCTTATGTACTTC. Amino acids: CASSQTGTLMYF.

As to this clonotype: A junction boundary mismatches the germline segment, possibly from a read error. In DNA, the CDR3 is TGTGCCAACCCTTGGCGGGAGGCGAACACCGAGGAGCTGTTTTTT. Translation gives CANPWREANTEELFF. The rearrangement joins TRBV6-5 to TRBJ2-2; the match to TRBD2 covers 8 bases. The CDR3 consists of 15 residues. Germline V gene lookup returns CDR1 MNHEY and CDR2 SVGAGI.

This clonotype was found many times. The chain links TRBV6-5 to TRBJ2-1; unclear D gene. Trimming removed 0 bases at V and 0 bases at J, with 9 bases between. The CDR3 is 16 amino acids. Germline-derived CDR1 and CDR2 are MNHEY and SVGAGI. CDR3 coding DNA: TGTGCCAGCAGTTACTCGTCGGCTGGCTCCTACAATGAGCAGTTCTTC. Translation: CASSYSSAGSYNEQFF.

This chain connects TRBV30 to TRBJ1-6; no clear D. Looked up from germline, CDR1 is GTSNPN and CDR2 is SVGIG (reference sequence). V lost 4 bases, J lost 4 bases, and 29 bases lay in between. The CDR3 is 20 residues long. CDR3: CAWTSKSPYPRTGYNSPLHF. CDR3 in DNA: TGTGCCTGGACCTCCAAAAGCCCGTATCCTCGGACGGGTTATAATTCACCCCTCCACTTT.

The genes are TRBV12-3 or TRBV12-4 and TRBJ1-2; the match to TRBD1 covers 7 bases. CDR3 length equals 13 residues. V lost 5 bases to trimming and J lost 8 bases; unmatched junction nucleotides: 8. CDR3 in amino acids: CASSRPTGAGYTF. DNA of the CDR3: TGTGCCAGCAGTCGACCTACAGGGGCCGGCTACACCTTC.

The gene calls are TRBV5-1 and TRBJ2-3; D may be TRBD2 (6 bases). Germline values: CDR1 SGHRS, CDR2 YFSETQ. Trimming shortened V by 5 bases and J by 14 bases, and 24 bases separated the two germline ends. The CDR3 covers 14 residues. The CDR3 sequence: CASSQAREVAGMYF. DNA for the CDR3: TGCGCCAGCAGTCAAGCTAGGGAGGTTGCGGGAATGTATTTT.

The chain couples TRBV20-1 to TRBJ2-5, with TRBD2 as a possible D gene (5 bases). Germline loops: CDR1 DFQATT, CDR2 SNEGSKA (reference sequence). The CDR3 loop spans 15 amino acids. The ends were cut back, 5 bases at V and 11 bases at J, with 27 bases in the middle. CDR3 DNA sequence: TGCAGTGCTCCGACTATCCTATCTTCATACAATGAGCAGTACTTC. It is translated as CSAPTILSSYNEQYF.

The gene calls are TRBV20-1 and TRBJ1-2; D unresolved. The V gene lost 3 bases and the J gene lost 2 bases, with 13 bases spanning the gap. Germline loops: CDR1 DFQATT, CDR2 SNEGSKA (reference sequence). CDR3 length: 14 amino acids. CDR3 sequence: CSASPSTGNYGYTF. In DNA form, the CDR3 reads TGCAGTGCTAGCCCTAGTACGGGAAACTATGGCTACACCTTC.

In regard to this clonotype: The junction does not match germline at one end; this may be a read error. The V call is TRBV10-3, the J call TRBJ1-6; TRBD1 matches at 9 bases. This CDR3 is built from 16 residues. Germline CDR1 ENHRY, CDR2 SYGVKD. The CDR3 protein is CAISDRQGVRGSPPHF. CDR3 sequence (DNA): TGTGCCATCAGTGACCGACAGGGGGTAAGAGGTTCACCCCCCCACTTT.

As for this clonotype: This could be a read error, since a much larger clone is one nucleotide away. V and J are TRBV28 and TRBJ2-4; unclear D gene. This CDR3 comprises 15 residues. V was shortened by 8 bases and J by 13 bases, with 27 bases between the two germline ends. Germline V gene lookup returns CDR1 MDHEN and CDR2 SYDVKM. The CDR3 DNA is TGTGCCAGCGGGGTAATAGTTAGTTCTTCCAATGAGCAGTACTTC. Its protein is CASGVIVSSSNEQYF. Looking up the rest from reference TRBV28 and TRBJ2-4 gives the full variable domain: DVKVTQSSRYLVKRTGEKVFLECVQDMDHENMFWYRQDPGLGLRLIYFSYDVKMKEKGDIPEGYSVSREKKERFSLILESASTNQTSMYLCASGVIVSSSNEQYFGAGTRLSVL.

This chain connects TRBV15 to TRBJ2-5; no definite D call. V was shortened by 1 base and J by 5 bases, with 5 bases between the two germline ends. Germline-derived CDR1 and CDR2 are LNHNV and YYDKDF (reference sequence). The CDR3 is made up of 12 amino acids. CDR3 sequence (DNA): TGTGCCACCAGCAGAGTTGCGGAGACCCAGTACTTC. It yields the protein CATSRVAETQYF. The variable domain in full, completed from reference TRBV15 and TRBJ2-5, reads DAMVIQNPRYQVTQFGKPVTLSCSQTLNHNVMYWYQQKSSQAPKLLFHYYDKDFNNEADTPDNFQSRRPNTSFCFLDIRSPGLGDTAMYLCATSRVAETQYFGPGTRLLVL.

This clonotype was observed many times. The chain links TRBV5-1 to TRBJ1-2; unclear D gene. Germline CDR1 is SGHRS and CDR2 is YFSETQ. The CDR3 runs to 13 residues. V was shortened by 0 bases and J by 2 bases, with 5 bases between the two germline ends. CDR3: CASSLEQNYGYTF. CDR3 coding DNA: TGCGCCAGCAGCTTGGAGCAGAACTATGGCTACACCTTC.

In the case of this clonotype: Germline and junction disagree at one end, which may indicate a read error. The chain carries TRBV19 and TRBJ1-2; possibly TRBD1 for D (6 bases). The CDR3 spans 12 residues. From germline, CDR1 is LNHDA and CDR2 SQIVND (reference sequence). CDR3 nucleotides: TGTGCCTGTAGCCAGGGGTACTATGGCTACACCTTC. It yields the protein CACSQGYYGYTF.

The V gene is TRBV11-2, the J gene TRBJ2-3; 9 nucleotides line up with TRBD2. V shed 4 bases and J 6 bases; nucleotides not matched to a gene: 11. Germline V gene sequence: CDR1 SGHAT, CDR2 FQNNGV. The CDR3 has 16 residues. The DNA of the CDR3 is TGTGCCAGCAGCTCTCAAAGCGGGGGGATCGCGGATACGCAGTATTTT. This sequence encodes CASSSQSGGIADTQYF.

This clonotype was observed a handful of times. This sequence joins TRBV6-1 and TRBJ2-3; D perhaps matches TRBD2 (6 bases). The CDR3 loop spans 16 amino acids. In germline, CDR1 is MNHNS, CDR2 SASEGT. V was pared by 6 bases and J by 4 bases, with 20 bases between. CDR3 protein: CASSAAGGIVADTQYF. In DNA form, the CDR3 reads TGTGCCAGCAGCGCGGCTGGGGGGATTGTGGCAGATACGCAGTATTTT.

This chain joins TRBV7-9 and TRBJ1-6; D gene ambiguous. Germline values: CDR1 SEHNR, CDR2 FQNEAQ (reference sequence). This CDR3 is built from 19 residues. The ends were cut back, 0 bases at V and 5 bases at J, with 20 bases in the middle. The CDR3 nucleotides are TGTGCCAGCAGCTTAGCCCGTCTACAATCGGACGCTGATAATTCACCCCTCCACTTT. Protein sequence: CASSLARLQSDADNSPLHF.

The chain recombines TRBV25-1 with TRBJ2-1; 10 positions match TRBD2. Germline assignment: CDR1 MGHDK and CDR2 SYGVNS. This CDR3 comprises 15 residues. V dropped 4 bases and J dropped 6; count of bases not matched to a gene: 6. CDR3 coding DNA: TGTGCCAGCAGTGCCCTGACTAGCGGGCCCAATGAGCAGTTCTTC. It translates to CASSALTSGPNEQFF.

This sequence joins TRBV10-3 and TRBJ1-2, with D possibly matching TRBD1 (5 bases). V was cut by 2 bases and J by 3 bases, with 7 bases left in between. CDR1 is ENHRY and CDR2 is SYGVKD in the germline V gene. The CDR3 has 13 amino acids. Here the CDR3 DNA reads TGTGCCATCAGTGAGGCAGGGTACTATGGCTACACCTTC. It specifies CAISEAGYYGYTF.

This clonotype was found many times. J is TRBJ2-3 and V is TRBV10-3; no clear D gene. The CDR3 has 13 residues. Trimming stripped 4 bases from V and 5 bases from J, with 10 bases between. The germline V gene has CDR1 ENHRY and CDR2 SYGVKD. The CDR3 DNA reads as TGTGCCATCAGTGCCACCCGACTAGATACGCAGTATTTT. Encoded protein: CAISATRLDTQYF.

On this clonotype: Germline and junction disagree at one end, which may indicate a read error. The chain recombines TRBV12-3 or TRBV12-4 with TRBJ2-7, with 10 bases matching TRBD2. The CDR3 has 13 residues. As DNA, the CDR3 is TGTGCCAGCAGAACTAGCGGGATCTACGGGCAGTACTTC. It encodes CASRTSGIYGQYF.

This clonotype was seen only a few times. V and J are TRBV6-2 or TRBV6-3 and TRBJ2-7; perhaps D is TRBD1 or TRBD2 (5 bases each). This CDR3 is 15 amino acids long. V was clipped by 2 bases and J by 2 bases, with 13 bases between them. The V gene's germline CDR1 is MNHEY and CDR2 SVGEGT. Here the CDR3 DNA reads TGTGCCAGCAGTTACGGGGCGGGTTTGCCCTACGAGCAGTACTTC. Translated, it gives CASSYGAGLPYEQYF.

This clonotype appeared once. This may arise from a read error, as a much more abundant clone is one base away. The rearrangement joins TRBV12-3 or TRBV12-4 to TRBJ2-1; possible D gene TRBD1, 5 bases. V lost 8 bases and J lost 10, with 15 bases in between. The CDR3 consists of 12 residues. In nucleotides, the CDR3 is TGTGCCAGCCAGGGCATTTATTACGAGCAGTTCTTC. The encoded protein is CASQGIYYEQFF.